This record covers a single T cell receptor beta chain. V lost 6 bases and J 4 bases, leaving 22 bases between the germline ends. The CDR3 contains 18 residues. Looked up from germline, CDR1 is SEHNR and CDR2 is FQNEAQ (reference sequence). These data originate in a study of brain T cells in children with intractable seizures. Only in-frame clones appear in the TCRdb table, and some are missing; sequencing was by immunoSEQ multiplex PCR. Of approximately 40,000 clones listed, around nine tenths are singletons. V is TRBV7-9 and J is TRBJ1-6; D ambiguous. The sample was peripheral blood, taken at surgery. The receptor was derived from a girl aged 2 to 9 with tuberous sclerosis and intractable seizures. The CDR3 loop reads CASSFSPSPRVYNSPLHF. CDR3 sequence (DNA): TGTGCCAGCAGTTTTTCCCCTTCCCCCCGGGTTTATAATTCACCCCTCCACTTT.